This T cell receptor beta chain is from a study of shared T cell receptors in the human thymus. The repertoire was sequenced with immunoSEQ multiplex PCR; TCRdb's copy has only in-frame clones and lacks some. Of about 660,000 clones listed, 70% to 90% are singletons. CDR3 size: 16 residues. With 4 bases removed from V and 0 bases from J, the gap between germline ends came to 13 bases. Germline CDR1 is LNHNV and CDR2 is YYDKDF (reference sequence). These data are also associated with another study on human thymus T cells.

Material: thymocytes. V usage is TRBV15 and J usage is TRBJ1-3; no clear D. The TCR originated in a boy younger than two with a congenital heart defect. This chain's CDR3 is CATSNSGQVSGNTIYF. The CDR3 DNA is TGTGCCACCAGCAACAGCGGCCAGGTCTCTGGAAACACCATATATTTT.